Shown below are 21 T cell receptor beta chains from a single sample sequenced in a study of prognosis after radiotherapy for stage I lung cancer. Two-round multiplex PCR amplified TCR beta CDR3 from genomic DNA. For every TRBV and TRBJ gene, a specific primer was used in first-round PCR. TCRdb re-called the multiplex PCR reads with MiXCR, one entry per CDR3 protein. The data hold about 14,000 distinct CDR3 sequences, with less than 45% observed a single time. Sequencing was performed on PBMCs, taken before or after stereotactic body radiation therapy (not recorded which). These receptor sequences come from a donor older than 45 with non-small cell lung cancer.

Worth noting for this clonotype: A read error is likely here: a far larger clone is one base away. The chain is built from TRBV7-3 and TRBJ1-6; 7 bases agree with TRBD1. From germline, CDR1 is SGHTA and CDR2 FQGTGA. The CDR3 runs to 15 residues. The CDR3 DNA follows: TGTGCCAGCAGCCTAACGACAGGGCGCAACTCACCCCTCCACTTT. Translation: CASSLTTGRNSPLHF. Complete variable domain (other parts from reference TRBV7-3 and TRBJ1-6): GAGVSQTPSNKVTEKGKYVELRCDPISGHTALYWYRQSLGQGPEFLIYFQGTGAADDSGLPNDRFFAVRPEGSVSTLKIQRTERGDSAVYLCASSLTTGRNSPLHFGNGTRLTVT.

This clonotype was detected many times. CDR3 loop: CASSLDISVNYGYTF. In DNA, the CDR3 is TGTGCCAGCAGCTTAGACATTTCGGTCAACTATGGCTACACCTTC. The chain links TRBV5-8 to TRBJ1-2; D call uncertain. The CDR3 totals 15 residues. Trimming took off 2 bases at V and 2 bases at J, with 13 bases between the two ends. Germline V gene lookup returns CDR1 SGHTS and CDR2 YDEGEE. Full variable domain (rest looked up from reference TRBV5-8 and TRBJ1-2): EAGVTQSPTHLIKTRGQQATLRCSPISGHTSVYWYQQALGLGLQFLLWYDEGEERNRGNFPPRFSGRQFPNYSSELNVNALELEDSALYLCASSLDISVNYGYTFGSGTRLTVV.

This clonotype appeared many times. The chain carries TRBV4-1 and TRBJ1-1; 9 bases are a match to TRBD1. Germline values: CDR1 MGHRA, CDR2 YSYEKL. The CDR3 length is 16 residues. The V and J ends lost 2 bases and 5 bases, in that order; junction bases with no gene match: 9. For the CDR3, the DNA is TGCGCCAGCAGCCAATTGTTACAGGGGGCGAGTACTGAAGCTTTCTTT. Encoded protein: CASSQLLQGASTEAFF.

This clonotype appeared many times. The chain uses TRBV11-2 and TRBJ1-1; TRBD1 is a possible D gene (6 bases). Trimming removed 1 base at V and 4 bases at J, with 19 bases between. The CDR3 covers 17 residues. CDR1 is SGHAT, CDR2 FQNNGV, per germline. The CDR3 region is CASSLGVNRDIGTEAFF. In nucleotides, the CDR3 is TGTGCCAGCAGCTTAGGCGTAAACCGGGACATCGGCACTGAAGCTTTCTTT.

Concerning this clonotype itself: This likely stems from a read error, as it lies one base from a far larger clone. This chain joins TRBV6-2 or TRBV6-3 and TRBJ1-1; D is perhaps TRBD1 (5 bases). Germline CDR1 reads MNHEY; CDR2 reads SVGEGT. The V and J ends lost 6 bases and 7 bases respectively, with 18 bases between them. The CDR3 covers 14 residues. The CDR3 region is CASRTWGGEGEAFF. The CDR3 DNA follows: TGTGCCAGCAGGACCTGGGGGGGAGAGGGTGAAGCTTTCTTT.

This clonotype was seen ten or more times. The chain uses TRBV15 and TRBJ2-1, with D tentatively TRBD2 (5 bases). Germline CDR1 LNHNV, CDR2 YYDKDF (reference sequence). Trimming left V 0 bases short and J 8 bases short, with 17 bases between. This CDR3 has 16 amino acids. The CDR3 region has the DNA TGTGCCACCAGCAGAGATTTAGGGAGATACGATTATGAGCAGTTCTTC. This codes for CATSRDLGRYDYEQFF.

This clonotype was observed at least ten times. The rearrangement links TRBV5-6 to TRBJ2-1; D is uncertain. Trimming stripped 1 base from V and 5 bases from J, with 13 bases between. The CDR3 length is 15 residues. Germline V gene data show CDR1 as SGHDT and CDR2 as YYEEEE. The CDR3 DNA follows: TGTGCCAGCAGCTTGTTTTTTAGGACGGACAATGAGCAGTTCTTC. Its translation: CASSLFFRTDNEQFF.

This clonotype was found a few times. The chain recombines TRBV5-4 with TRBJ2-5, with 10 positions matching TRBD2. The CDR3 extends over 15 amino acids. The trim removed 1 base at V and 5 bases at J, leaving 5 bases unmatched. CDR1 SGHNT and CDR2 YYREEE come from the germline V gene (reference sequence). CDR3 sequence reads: CASSLRGLARETQYF. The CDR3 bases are TGTGCCAGCAGCTTGAGGGGACTAGCGAGGGAGACCCAGTACTTC. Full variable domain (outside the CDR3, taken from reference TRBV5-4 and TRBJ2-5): ETGVTQSPTHLIKTRGQQVTLRCSSQSGHNTVSWYQQALGQGPQFIFQYYREEENGRGNFPPRFSGLQFPNYSSELNVNALELDDSALYLCASSLRGLARETQYFGPGTRLLVL.

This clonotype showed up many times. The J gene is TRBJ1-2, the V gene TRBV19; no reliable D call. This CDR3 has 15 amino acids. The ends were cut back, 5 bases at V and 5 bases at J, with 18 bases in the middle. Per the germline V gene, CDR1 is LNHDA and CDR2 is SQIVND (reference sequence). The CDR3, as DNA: TGTGCCAGTAGTCTGACTACCGGGAGCTCTTATGGCTACACCTTC. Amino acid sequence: CASSLTTGSSYGYTF.

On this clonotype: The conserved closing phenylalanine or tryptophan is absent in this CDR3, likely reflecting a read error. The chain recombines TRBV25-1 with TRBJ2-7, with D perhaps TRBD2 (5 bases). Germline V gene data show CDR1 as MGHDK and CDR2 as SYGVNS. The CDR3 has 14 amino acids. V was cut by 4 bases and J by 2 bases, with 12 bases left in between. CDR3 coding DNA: TGTGCCAGCAGTGTGGGGAGTAGGGCCTACGAGCAGTACATC. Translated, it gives CASSVGSRAYEQYI.

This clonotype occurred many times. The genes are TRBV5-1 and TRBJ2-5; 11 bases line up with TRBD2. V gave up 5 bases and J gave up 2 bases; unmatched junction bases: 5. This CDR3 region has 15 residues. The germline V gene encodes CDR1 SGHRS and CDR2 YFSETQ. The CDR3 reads CASSVASGRQETQYF. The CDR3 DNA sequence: TGCGCCAGCAGTGTGGCTAGCGGGAGGCAAGAGACCCAGTACTTC. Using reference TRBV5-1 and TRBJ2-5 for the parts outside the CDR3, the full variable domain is KAGVTQTPRYLIKTRGQQVTLSCSPISGHRSVSWYQQTPGQGLQFLFEYFSETQRNKGNFPGRFSGRQFSNSRSEMNVSTLELGDSALYLCASSVASGRQETQYFGPGTRLLVL.

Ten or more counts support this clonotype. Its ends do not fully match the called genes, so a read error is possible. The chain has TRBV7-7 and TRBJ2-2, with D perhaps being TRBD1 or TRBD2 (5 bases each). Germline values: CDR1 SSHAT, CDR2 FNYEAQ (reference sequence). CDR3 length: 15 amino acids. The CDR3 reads CASSFDSGRAGELFF. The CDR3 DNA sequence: TGTGCTAGCAGCTTCGACAGCGGACGGGCCGGGGAGCTGTTTTTT.

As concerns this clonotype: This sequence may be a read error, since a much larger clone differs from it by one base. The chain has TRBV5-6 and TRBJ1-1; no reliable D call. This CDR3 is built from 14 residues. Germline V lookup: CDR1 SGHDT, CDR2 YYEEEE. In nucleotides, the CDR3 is TGTGCCTGCAGCTTCCCCCCAGGACGGACTGAAGCTTTCTTT. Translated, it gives CACSFPPGRTEAFF.

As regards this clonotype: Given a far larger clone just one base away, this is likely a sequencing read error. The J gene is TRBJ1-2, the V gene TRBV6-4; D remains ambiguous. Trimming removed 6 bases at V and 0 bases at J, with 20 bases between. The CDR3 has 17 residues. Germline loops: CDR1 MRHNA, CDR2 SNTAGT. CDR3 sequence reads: CASSAGGRWSTNYGYTF. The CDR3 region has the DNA TGTGCCAGCAGCGCAGGTGGCAGGTGGAGCACTAACTATGGCTACACCTTC.

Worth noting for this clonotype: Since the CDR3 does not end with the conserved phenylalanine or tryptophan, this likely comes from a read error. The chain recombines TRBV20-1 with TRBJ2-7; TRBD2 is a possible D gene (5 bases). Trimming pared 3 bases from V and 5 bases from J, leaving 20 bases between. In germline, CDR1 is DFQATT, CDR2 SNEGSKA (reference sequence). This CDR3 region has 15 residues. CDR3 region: CSASNSGSQIHEQYS. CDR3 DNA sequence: TGCAGTGCTAGCAATAGTGGGAGTCAAATTCACGAGCAGTACTCC.

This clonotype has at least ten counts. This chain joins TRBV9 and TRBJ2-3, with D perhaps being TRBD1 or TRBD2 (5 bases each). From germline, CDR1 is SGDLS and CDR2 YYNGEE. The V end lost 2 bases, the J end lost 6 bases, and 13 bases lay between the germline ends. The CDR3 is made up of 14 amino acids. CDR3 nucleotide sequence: TGTGCCAGCAGCGTCCGGGACGACCCTGATACGCAGTATTTT. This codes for CASSVRDDPDTQYF. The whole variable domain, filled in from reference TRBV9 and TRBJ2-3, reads DSGVTQTPKHLITATGQRVTLRCSPRSGDLSVYWYQQSLDQGLQFLIQYYNGEERAKGNILERFSAQQFPDLHSELNLSSLELGDSALYFCASSVRDDPDTQYFGPGTRLTVL.

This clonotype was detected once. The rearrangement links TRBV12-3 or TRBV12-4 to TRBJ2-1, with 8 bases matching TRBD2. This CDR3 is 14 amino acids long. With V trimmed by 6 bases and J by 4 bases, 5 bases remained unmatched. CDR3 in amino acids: CASSRGGDYNEQFF. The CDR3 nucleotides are TGTGCCAGCAGCCGGGGGGGGGATTACAATGAGCAGTTCTTC.

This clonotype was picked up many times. The CDR3 DNA sequence: TGCGCCAGCAGCTTGGCGGGACTCATGAACACCGGGGAGCTGTTTTTT. Encoded protein: CASSLAGLMNTGELFF. The rearrangement uses TRBV5-1 and TRBJ2-2, with D possibly matching TRBD2 (6 bases). V lost 0 bases, J lost 1 base, and 10 bases lay in between. The CDR3 has 16 amino acids. Germline CDR1 SGHRS, CDR2 YFSETQ.

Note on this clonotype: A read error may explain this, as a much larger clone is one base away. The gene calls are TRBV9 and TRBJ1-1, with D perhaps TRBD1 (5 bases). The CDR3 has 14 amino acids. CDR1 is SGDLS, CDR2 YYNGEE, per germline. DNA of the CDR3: TGTGCCATCAGCTCCTTGACAGAGAACACTGAAGCTTTCTTT. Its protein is CAISSLTENTEAFF. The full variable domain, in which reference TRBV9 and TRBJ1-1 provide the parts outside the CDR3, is DSGVTQTPKHLITATGQRVTLRCSPRSGDLSVYWYQQSLDQGLQFLIQYYNGEERAKGNILERFSAQQFPDLHSELNLSSLELGDSALYFCAISSLTENTEAFFGQGTRLTVV.

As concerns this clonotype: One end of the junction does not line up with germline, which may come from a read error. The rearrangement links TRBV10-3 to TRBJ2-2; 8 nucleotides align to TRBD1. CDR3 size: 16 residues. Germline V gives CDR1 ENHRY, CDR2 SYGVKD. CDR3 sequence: CAISAQGAANNGELFF. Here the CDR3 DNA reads TGTGCCATCAGTGCTCAGGGGGCAGCGAACAACGGGGAGCTGTTTTTT.

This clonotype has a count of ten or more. CDR3: CASSQDRMGEQFF. The CDR3 bases are TGTGCCAGCAGCCAAGATCGGATGGGTGAGCAGTTCTTC. The chain employs TRBV3-1 and TRBJ2-1, with D unresolved. This CDR3 is built from 13 residues. Germline-derived CDR1 and CDR2 are LGHDT and YNNKEL (reference sequence). V was trimmed by 0 bases and J by 9 bases, leaving 9 bases between them.